Each of the 19 T cell receptor beta chains below was sequenced from the same sample in a study of OX40 agonist ivuxolimab in advanced cancers. Sequencing was performed with immunoSEQ multiplex PCR; in TCRdb, only in-frame clones are kept and a portion is missing. This sample has more than 50,000 clones; 80% to 90% occur once, and the top ten carry 0.88%. The starting material was CD4+ or CD8+ T cells sorted from blood, obtained in a trial of the OX40 agonist ivuxolimab. The receptors originated from an adult with an advanced solid tumor such as melanoma, head and neck, liver or kidney cancer.

This clone has just one count. J is TRBJ2-5 and V is TRBV6-1; D possibly corresponds to TRBD1 (6 bases). Germline loops: CDR1 MNHNS, CDR2 SASEGT. The CDR3 is 15 amino acids. V gave up 5 bases and J gave up 5 bases, with 18 bases separating them. DNA for the CDR3: TGTGCCAGCAGTCCTCCGGGCACAAGGGGGGAGACCCAGTACTTC. It is translated as CASSPPGTRGETQYF.

This clone was found once. This chain's CDR3 is CASSQRFPYNEQFF. CDR3 nucleotide sequence: TGTGCCAGCAGCCAACGCTTCCCCTACAATGAGCAGTTCTTC. The chain is built from TRBV11-2 and TRBJ2-1, with no clear D. Trimming pared 5 bases from V and 2 bases from J, leaving 10 bases between. This CDR3 has 14 amino acids. Germline V CDR1 and CDR2: SGHAT, FQNNGV.

J is TRBJ1-1 and V is TRBV16, with 7 bases lining up with TRBD1. Germline V gene sequence: CDR1 KGHSY, CDR2 FQNENV. V lost 4 bases and J lost 5; bases outside the gene matches: 16. The CDR3 runs to 17 residues. CDR3 sequence reads: CASSPYPTGYSRTEAFF. CDR3 DNA: TGTGCCAGCAGCCCCTACCCGACAGGGTATTCGAGAACTGAAGCTTTCTTT.

The CDR3 here is CASSSTAGYGYTF. CDR3 bases: TGTGCCAGCAGTTCCACTGCGGGCTATGGCTACACCTTC. The V call is TRBV27, the J call TRBJ1-2, with unresolved D. Trimming stripped 4 bases from V and 4 bases from J, with 10 bases between. This CDR3 spans 13 amino acids. Germline values: CDR1 MNHEY, CDR2 SMNVEV (reference sequence).

This clone was seen only once. The chain joins TRBV19 to TRBJ1-2; a weak D match, TRBD1 (6 bases). Trimming removed 6 bases from V and 7 bases from J, with 15 bases in between. The CDR3 consists of 13 residues. Germline CDR1 LNHDA, CDR2 SQIVND (reference sequence). Here the CDR3 DNA reads TGTGCCAGTAGCCCACAACAGGGTGGTGGCTACACCTTC. Protein: CASSPQQGGGYTF.

The V and J genes are TRBV6-6 and TRBJ2-2; D not certain. CDR1 is MNHNY and CDR2 is SVGAGI in the germline V gene (reference sequence). This CDR3 comprises 14 residues. Trimming stripped 4 bases from V and 3 bases from J, with 9 bases between. The CDR3 is CASSFGLDTGELFF. The CDR3 DNA sequence: TGTGCCAGCAGTTTTGGTCTGGACACCGGGGAGCTGTTTTTT.

This clone is a singleton in its sample. The V and J genes are TRBV7-9 and TRBJ2-1; 7 nucleotides agree with TRBD2. The germline V gene has CDR1 SEHNR and CDR2 FQNEAQ (reference sequence). The CDR3 extends over 15 amino acids. J was trimmed by 13 bases and V by 4 bases; bases with no gene match: 16. CDR3: CASSSNRDYYRGQFF. The DNA for the CDR3 is TGTGCCAGCAGCTCAAACCGGGACTATTATCGAGGTCAGTTCTTC.

This sequence joins TRBV27 and TRBJ2-7; D is perhaps TRBD1 (6 bases). This CDR3 has 14 residues. The germline gives CDR1 MNHEY, CDR2 SMNVEV (reference sequence). Trimming pared 6 bases from V and 1 base from J, leaving 13 bases between. The CDR3 loop reads CASRRRTESYEQYF. In nucleotides, the CDR3 is TGTGCCAGCAGACGAAGGACAGAGTCCTACGAGCAGTACTTC.

This chain uses TRBV5-1 with TRBJ2-1; the match to TRBD2 covers 13 bases. V shed 4 bases and J 0 bases; nucleotides not matched to a gene: 4. There are 17 residues in the CDR3. Germline CDR1 reads SGHRS; CDR2 reads YFSETQ. In DNA form, the CDR3 reads TGCGCCAGCAGCGGGGGACTAGCGGGGTTCTCCTACAATGAGCAGTTCTTC. Encoded protein: CASSGGLAGFSYNEQFF.

The chain links TRBV6-5 to TRBJ2-4, with 7 bases that match TRBD1. CDR1 MNHEY and CDR2 SVGAGI come from the germline V gene. V trimming: 2 bases; J trimming: 4 bases; junction bases outside the gene matches: 8. This CDR3 has 16 amino acids. The CDR3 protein is CASSYGVGGVKNIQYF. CDR3 bases: TGTGCCAGCAGTTACGGGGTAGGGGGCGTAAAAAACATTCAGTACTTC.

The V call is TRBV27, the J call TRBJ2-6; D is unresolved. The V gene's germline CDR1 is MNHEY and CDR2 SMNVEV (reference sequence). Trimming took off 5 bases at V and 3 bases at J, with 17 bases between the two ends. This CDR3 region has 17 residues. This chain's CDR3 is CASSPNLGFSGANVLTF. The CDR3 region has the DNA TGTGCCAGCAGTCCGAACCTTGGCTTCAGTGGGGCCAACGTCCTGACTTTC.

The DNA for the CDR3 is TGCGCCAGCAGCTTGGCCGGGACAAGTTCTTCACCCCTCCACTTT. It codes for CASSLAGTSSSPLHF. V gene TRBV5-1 combines with J gene TRBJ1-6; possible D gene TRBD1, 6 bases. Trimming stripped 0 bases from V and 9 bases from J, with 13 bases between. Germline V gene sequence: CDR1 SGHRS, CDR2 YFSETQ. This CDR3 has 15 amino acids. Variable domain in full (rest from reference TRBV5-1 and TRBJ1-6): KAGVTQTPRYLIKTRGQQVTLSCSPISGHRSVSWYQQTPGQGLQFLFEYFSETQRNKGNFPGRFSGRQFSNSRSEMNVSTLELGDSALYLCASSLAGTSSSPLHFGNGTRLTVT.

The gene calls are TRBV5-1 and TRBJ2-7; a weak D match, TRBD2 (5 bases). Trimming pared 4 bases from V and 6 bases from J, leaving 17 bases between. CDR3 length: 14 residues. Germline CDR1 is SGHRS and CDR2 is YFSETQ. This chain's CDR3 is CASSLEGQVGEQYF. DNA for the CDR3: TGCGCCAGCAGCCTAGAGGGCCAAGTCGGCGAGCAGTACTTC.

This clone was picked up a small number of times. This chain connects TRBV7-2 to TRBJ1-5, with a possible D match to TRBD1 (5 bases). Looked up from germline, CDR1 is SGHTA and CDR2 is FQGNSA. The V end lost 4 bases, the J end lost 3 bases, and 13 bases lay between the germline ends. The CDR3 consists of 15 residues. CDR3 residues: CASSSWGGNNQPQHF. For the CDR3, the DNA is TGTGCCAGCAGCTCCTGGGGGGGGAACAATCAGCCCCAGCATTTT.

The rearrangement links TRBV27 to TRBJ1-6; maybe TRBD1 (5 bases). The ends were cut back, 8 bases at V and 4 bases at J, with 12 bases in the middle. Germline V gene data show CDR1 as MNHEY and CDR2 as SMNVEV (reference sequence). This CDR3 is built from 14 residues. This CDR3 reads CASGWDPYNSPLHF. The DNA of the CDR3 is TGTGCCAGCGGATGGGACCCGTATAATTCACCCCTCCACTTT.

The J gene is TRBJ2-7, the V gene TRBV5-1; 8 bases fit TRBD2. The CDR3 has 14 residues. Germline lookup yields CDR1 SGHRS and CDR2 YFSETQ. Trimming at V came to 4 bases and at J to 10 bases, leaving 13 bases not matched to a gene. The CDR3 region is CASSQRGTPLEQYF. The CDR3 coding sequence is TGCGCCAGCAGCCAGCGGGGGACACCACTAGAACAGTACTTC. The full variable domain, its missing parts supplied by reference TRBV5-1 and TRBJ2-7, is KAGVTQTPRYLIKTRGQQVTLSCSPISGHRSVSWYQQTPGQGLQFLFEYFSETQRNKGNFPGRFSGRQFSNSRSEMNVSTLELGDSALYLCASSQRGTPLEQYFGPGTRLTVT.

Worth noting for this clone: The junction differs from germline at one of its ends, possibly a read error. This same CDR3 is encoded by further DNA sequences in the sample. The chain uses TRBV6-1 and TRBJ1-4; D possibly corresponds to TRBD1 (6 bases). This CDR3 region has 15 residues. Germline assignment: CDR1 MNHNS and CDR2 SASEGT. The CDR3 DNA sequence: TGTGCCAGCAGTGAAGCGGGGGCTGCTAATGAAAAGCTGTTTTTT. This codes for CASSEAGAANEKLFF.

CDR3 DNA sequence: TGTGCCAGTAGCGGGACTAGTCGTAATGAGCAGTTCTTC. This translates into CASSGTSRNEQFF. The chain is built from TRBV19 and TRBJ2-1, with 8 bases identical to TRBD2. V lost 6 bases, J lost 7 bases, and 5 bases stayed unmatched. This CDR3 has 13 amino acids. Germline CDR1 is LNHDA and CDR2 is SQIVND (reference sequence).

V usage is TRBV15 and J usage is TRBJ2-3, with TRBD2 identical over 14 bases. Losses at the gene ends were 3 bases for V and 5 bases for J; bases not matched to a gene: 4. The CDR3 covers 16 residues. Germline V CDR1 and CDR2: LNHNV, YYDKDF (reference sequence). DNA of the CDR3: TGTGCCACCAGCAGGACTAGCGGGAGGGCCATAGATACGCAGTATTTT. This sequence encodes CATSRTSGRAIDTQYF.